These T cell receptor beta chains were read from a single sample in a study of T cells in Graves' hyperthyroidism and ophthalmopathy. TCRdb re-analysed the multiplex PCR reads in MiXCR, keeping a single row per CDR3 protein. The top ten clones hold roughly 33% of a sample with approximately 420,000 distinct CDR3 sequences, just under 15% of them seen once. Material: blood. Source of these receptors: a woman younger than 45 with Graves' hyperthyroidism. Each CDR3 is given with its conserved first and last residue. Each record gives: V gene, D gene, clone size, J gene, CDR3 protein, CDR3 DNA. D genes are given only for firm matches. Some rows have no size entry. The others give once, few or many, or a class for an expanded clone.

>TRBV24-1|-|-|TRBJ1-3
CATSDISGNTIYF
TGTGCCACCAGTGATATATCTGGAAACACCATATATTTT
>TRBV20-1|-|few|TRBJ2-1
CSATAPNSYNEQFF
TGCAGTGCTACAGCGCCCAACTCCTACAATGAGCAGTTCTTC
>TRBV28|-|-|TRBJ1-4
CASSFVRLGEKLFF
TGTGCCAGCAGTTTCGTTCGGTTGGGAGAAAAACTGTTTTTT
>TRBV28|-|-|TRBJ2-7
CASGGRGSFTYEQHF
TGTGCCAGCGGGGGGCGGGGGTCCTTTACCTACGAGCAGCACTTC
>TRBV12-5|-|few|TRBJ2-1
CASGLRRPSSYNEQFF
TGTGCTAGTGGCCTGAGACGCCCTAGCTCTTACAATGAGCAGTTCTTC
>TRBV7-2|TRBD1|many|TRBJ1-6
CASSPQFGDRYNSPLHF
TGTGCCAGCAGCCCTCAGTTCGGGGACAGATATAATTCACCCCTCCACTTT
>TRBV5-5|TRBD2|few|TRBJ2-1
CASSWGLAGATGNEQFF
TGTGCCAGCAGCTGGGGACTAGCGGGCGCCACAGGGAATGAGCAGTTCTTC
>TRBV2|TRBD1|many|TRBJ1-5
CASRGQGNQPQHF
TGTGCCAGCAGGGGACAGGGAAATCAGCCCCAGCATTTT
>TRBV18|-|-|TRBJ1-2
CASSPIESVNSNYGYTF
TGTGCCAGCTCACCAATAGAGTCAGTTAACTCTAACTATGGCTACACCTTC
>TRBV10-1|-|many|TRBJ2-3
CASSIGGGTDTQYF
TGCGCCAGCAGTATTGGCGGGGGCACAGATACGCAGTATTTT
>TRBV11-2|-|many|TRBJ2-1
CASSYINEQFF
TGTGCCAGCAGCTATATCAATGAGCAGTTCTTC
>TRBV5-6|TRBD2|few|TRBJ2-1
CASSWAGTSGRNDEQFF
TGTGCCAGCAGCTGGGCCGGGACTAGCGGGAGGAACGATGAGCAGTTCTTC
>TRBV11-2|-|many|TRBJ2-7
CASSLDRAVHEQYF
TGTGCCAGCAGCTTAGACAGGGCGGTCCACGAGCAGTACTTC
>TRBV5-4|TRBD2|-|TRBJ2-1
CASSLVGTLAGEQFF
TGTGCCAGCAGCTTGGTCGGGACTCTAGCGGGTGAGCAGTTCTTC
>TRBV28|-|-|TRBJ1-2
CASSLSGSAYGYTF
TGTGCCAGCAGTTTATCTGGGAGTGCGTATGGCTACACCTTC
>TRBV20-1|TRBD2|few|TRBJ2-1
CSARDSSGRNEQFF
TGCAGTGCTAGAGATTCTAGCGGGAGGAATGAGCAGTTCTTC
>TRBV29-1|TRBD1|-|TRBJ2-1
CSVLFETGVSDEQFF
TGCAGCGTCTTGTTCGAGACAGGGGTTAGTGATGAGCAGTTCTTC
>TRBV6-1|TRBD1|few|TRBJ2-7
CASQGDRDPIFSYEQYF
TGTGCCAGCCAGGGGGACAGGGACCCAATCTTCTCCTACGAGCAGTACTTC
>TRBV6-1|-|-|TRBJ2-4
CASSESALAKNIQYF
TGTGCCAGCAGTGAATCAGCTTTAGCCAAAAACATTCAGTACTTC
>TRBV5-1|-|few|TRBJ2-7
CASSLGRDNYEQYF
TGCGCCAGCAGCTTGGGAAGGGATAACTACGAGCAGTACTTC
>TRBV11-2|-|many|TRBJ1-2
CASSLRVQDYGYTF
TGTGCCAGCAGCCTCCGGGTCCAGGACTATGGCTACACCTTC
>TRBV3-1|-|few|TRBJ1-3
CASSPEVRRGTGNTIYF
TGTGCCAGCAGCCCCGAGGTTCGCAGGGGTACTGGAAACACCATATATTTT
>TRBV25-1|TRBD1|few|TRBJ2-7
CASSRWDRPYEQYF
TGTGCCAGCAGCCGTTGGGACAGGCCCTACGAGCAGTACTTC
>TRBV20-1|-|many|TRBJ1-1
CSARDGFGNTEAFF
TGCAGTGCTAGAGATGGGTTCGGGAACACTGAAGCTTTCTTT
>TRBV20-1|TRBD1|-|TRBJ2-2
CSARDAGQAFTGELFF
TGCAGTGCTAGAGATGCGGGACAGGCCTTCACCGGGGAGCTGTTTTTT
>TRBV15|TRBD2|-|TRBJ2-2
CATRTGGQNTGELFF
TGTGCCACCAGAACGGGGGGGCAGAACACCGGGGAGCTGTTTTTT
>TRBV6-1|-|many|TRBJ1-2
CASRPTVNYGYTF
TGTGCCAGCAGACCGACGGTAAACTATGGCTACACCTTC
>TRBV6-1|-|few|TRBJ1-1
CAATRPGPMNTEAFF
TGTGCAGCCACCCGGCCAGGGCCCATGAACACTGAAGCTTTCTTT
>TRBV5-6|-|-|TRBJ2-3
CASSLNPLPSTDTQYF
TGTGCCAGCAGCTTGAACCCCCTCCCAAGCACAGATACGCAGTATTTT
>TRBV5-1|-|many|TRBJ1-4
CATSEGIGTNEKLFF
TGCGCCACTTCGGAGGGGATTGGAACTAATGAAAAACTGTTTTTT
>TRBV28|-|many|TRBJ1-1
CASSLRGPATEAFF
TGTGCCAGCAGTTTACGTGGGCCGGCCACTGAAGCTTTCTTT
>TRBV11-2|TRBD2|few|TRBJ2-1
CASSLRDQRGSSYNEQFF
TGTGCCAGCAGCTTAAGAGATCAGCGGGGGAGCTCCTACAATGAGCAGTTCTTC
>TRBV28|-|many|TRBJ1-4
CASSSGDLSHEKLFF
TGTGCCAGCAGTTCGGGGGACCTTTCTCATGAAAAACTGTTTTTT
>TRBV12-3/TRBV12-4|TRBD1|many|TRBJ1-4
CASSLVLPGQWEKLFF
TGTGCCAGCAGTTTAGTTTTGCCGGGACAGTGGGAAAAACTGTTTTTT
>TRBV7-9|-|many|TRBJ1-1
CASSLSLGGTEAFF
TGTGCCAGCAGCTTAAGTCTGGGCGGCACTGAAGCTTTCTTT
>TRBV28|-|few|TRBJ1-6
CASSDPSSPLHF
TGTGCCAGCAGTGATCCCTCTTCACCCCTCCACTTT
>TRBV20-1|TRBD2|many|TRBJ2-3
CSAAGTSGRSSTDTQYF
TGCAGTGCGGCGGGGACTAGCGGGAGATCATCCACAGATACGCAGTATTTT